The source of this TCR beta chain is a study of T cells in Graves' hyperthyroidism and ophthalmopathy. RNA transcripts served as the template for amplifying TCR beta CDR3 regions. The HTBI primer set served for first-round RT-PCR of the TCR CDR3. MiXCR, applied by TCRdb to the multiplex PCR reads, yields one record per CDR3 protein. This table holds 700,000 to 850,000 distinct CDR3 sequences, about 35% found once. CDR3 size: 12 residues. This clonotype appeared many times. At one end the junction does not follow the germline gene, possibly because of a read error. The sample comprised blood. V gene TRBV12-3 or TRBV12-4 combines with J gene TRBJ1-5; D unclear. The TCR sequence derives from a woman between 40 and 50 years old with Graves' hyperthyroidism. The CDR3, as DNA: TGTGCCAGCAGTACACCAGACGATCAAGTACGTTTT. Its translation is CASSTPDDQVRF.